This T cell receptor (beta chain) comes out of a study of T cells after yellow fever vaccination. Per the germline V gene, CDR1 is WSHSY and CDR2 is SAAADI. The CDR3 has 14 amino acids. The V and J ends lost 2 bases and 5 bases respectively, with 10 bases between them. One entry per CDR3 protein, called by TCRdb with MiXCR from the 5' RACE reads. The sample lists 120,000 or so distinct CDR3 sequences; more than 7.5% were seen once. This receptor was identified in a man younger than 30 who received the YFV17D yellow fever vaccine. The chain is built from TRBV10-2 and TRBJ2-1, with no clear D. The material was CD8+ T cells sorted from PBMCs, obtained on the day of the yellow fever booster vaccination. CDR3 in DNA: TGCGCCAGCAGTGAGGGCAGTATCAACAATGAGCAGTTCTTC. This gives the protein CASSEGSINNEQFF.